The T cell receptor beta chain described here comes from a study of blood T cells in healthy people across ages. Comments on this clonotype: Its matching antigen is unknown.

Study findings and constraints: It was held that diversity estimates obtained from one million T cells represented underestimates.

Between the trimmed V and J ends, which lost 2 bases and 11 bases, there was a span of 21 bases. The CDR3 runs to 15 residues. The germline gives CDR1 PRHDT, CDR2 FYEKMQ (reference sequence). Alongside a J-beta primer mix, a sample-barcoded 5' primer served in a second PCR lasting roughly 7 to 11 cycles. Each sample provided no less than 2.5 million CDR3-containing paired-end reads. MiXCR was run by TCRdb on the 5' RACE reads, yielding one entry per CDR3 protein. The sample lists about 1,400,000 distinct CDR3 sequences; about 40% were seen once. Isolated per sample were at least 7 million PBMCs. Total RNA extracted from each sample amounted to at least 5.5 micrograms.

The sample taken for sequencing was blood. The gene calls are TRBV13 and TRBJ2-5; tentatively, D is TRBD1 (5 bases). The clonotype originates from a woman between 18 and 29 years old in good health. CDR3 sequence reads: CASSLQVPWGNEQYF. The CDR3 DNA reads as TGTGCCAGCAGCTTACAGGTTCCCTGGGGCAATGAGCAGTACTTC.